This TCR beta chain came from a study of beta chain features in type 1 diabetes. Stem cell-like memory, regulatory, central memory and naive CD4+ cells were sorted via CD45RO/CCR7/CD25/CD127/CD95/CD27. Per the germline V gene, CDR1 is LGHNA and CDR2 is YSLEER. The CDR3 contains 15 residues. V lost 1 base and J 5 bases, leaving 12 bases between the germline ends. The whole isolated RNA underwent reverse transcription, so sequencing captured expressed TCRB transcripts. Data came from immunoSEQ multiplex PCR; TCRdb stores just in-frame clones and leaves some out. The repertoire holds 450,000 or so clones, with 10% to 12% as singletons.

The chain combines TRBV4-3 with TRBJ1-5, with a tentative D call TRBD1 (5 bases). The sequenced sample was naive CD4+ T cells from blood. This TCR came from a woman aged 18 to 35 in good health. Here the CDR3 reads CASSQGYLGDQPQHF. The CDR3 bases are TGCGCCAGCAGCCAAGGGTACCTGGGGGATCAGCCCCAGCATTTT.